The following is a TCR beta chain sequence with its context. What it binds is not known. This record belongs to a study of identical twins. The study, taken as a whole, reports: Researchers reported excess low generation probability among twin-shared out-of-frame alpha sequences. For out-of-frame beta sequences, excess twin sharing was weaker.

Each donor (without exception) was a healthy Caucasian. TCRdb independently ran MiXCR on the 5' RACE reads; one entry per CDR3 protein. The repertoire holds hundreds of thousands of distinct CDR3 sequences, with around 6.1% as singletons. Germline lookup yields CDR1 MNHEY and CDR2 SMNVEV (reference sequence). The CDR3 sequence is 14 residues long. With 4 bases removed from V and 4 bases from J, the gap between germline ends came to 11 bases. This TCR came from a man younger than 35 in good health. V is TRBV27 and J is TRBJ2-1; a weak D match, TRBD2 (6 bases). The sequenced sample consisted of naive T cells sorted from blood. CDR3 nucleotides: TGTGCCAGCAGTTCGGGACTGTCGTACAATGAGCAGTTCTTC. Translating it yields CASSSGLSYNEQFF.